This entry lists 21 T cell receptor beta chains sequenced from one sample in a study of T cell repertoires in cytomegalovirus infection. Using its own MiXCR run on the reads, TCRdb lists one record per CDR3 protein. The table includes 76,000 or so distinct CDR3 sequences, approximately 3.7% detected once. The sequenced material came from PBMCs. These receptors were taken from a human donor in good health (CMV status not recorded). Some clones in this sample may be carry-over from other donors' samples.

This clonotype has at least ten counts. The rearrangement links TRBV28 to TRBJ1-2; D gene uncertain. Trimming stripped 6 bases from V and 7 bases from J, with 15 bases between. Germline CDR1 MDHEN, CDR2 SYDVKM. The CDR3 extends over 13 amino acids. CDR3: CASSREGFRGYTF. The CDR3 nucleotides read TGTGCCAGCAGCCGAGAGGGATTTCGTGGCTACACCTTC.

This clonotype came up many times. The V call is TRBV5-5, the J call TRBJ1-2; 7 bases are a match to TRBD1. J lost 3 bases, V lost 4 bases, and 6 bases had no gene match. CDR1 and CDR2 from the germline V gene are SGHKS and YYEKEE (reference sequence). This CDR3 is 14 amino acids long. The CDR3: CASSPDRVHYGYTF. The CDR3 region has the DNA TGTGCCAGCAGCCCCGACAGGGTGCACTATGGCTACACCTTC.

This clonotype was observed many times. The chain uses TRBV4-1 and TRBJ1-2; D is unclear. V was pared by 3 bases and J by 6 bases, with 8 bases between. CDR1 MGHRA and CDR2 YSYEKL come from the germline V gene. This CDR3 is built from 12 residues. CDR3 sequence: CASSHGLNGYTF. The CDR3, as DNA: TGCGCCAGCAGCCATGGACTGAATGGCTACACCTTC.

Many counts were recorded for this clonotype. V and J are TRBV5-4 and TRBJ2-1; either TRBD1 or TRBD2 may fit D (5 bases each). The germline CDR1 and CDR2 sequences are SGHNT and YYREEE (reference sequence). The CDR3 loop spans 15 amino acids. V lost 0 bases and J 10 bases, leaving 17 bases between the germline ends. The CDR3, as DNA: TGTGCCAGCAGCTTGGGGGGGTCAACTAGAGTCGAGCAGTTCTTC. Its protein product is CASSLGGSTRVEQFF.

Many counts were recorded for this clonotype. The genes are TRBV29-1 and TRBJ2-7; D unclear. The germline gives CDR1 SQVTM, CDR2 ANQGSEA. CDR3 length: 11 amino acids. Here the CDR3 DNA reads TGCTCAGGCACAGATACCTACGAGCAGTACTTC. Translated, it gives CSGTDTYEQYF.

This clonotype was picked up many times. The V gene is TRBV28, the J gene TRBJ2-7; perhaps TRBD2 as D (5 bases). This CDR3 is 13 amino acids long. The germline V gene encodes CDR1 MDHEN and CDR2 SYDVKM. The V and J ends lost 2 bases and 7 bases respectively, with 12 bases between them. CDR3 sequence (DNA): TGTGCCAGCAGTTTACGGGTTTCGGGGGAGCAGTACTTC. This codes for CASSLRVSGEQYF.

This clonotype was detected many times. The CDR3 nucleotides are TGTGCCAGCAGAATAGGGTGGACCGGGGAGCTGTTTTTT. Translating gives CASRIGWTGELFF. This chain uses TRBV6-2 or TRBV6-3 with TRBJ2-2; D is unclear. Looked up from germline, CDR1 is MNHEY and CDR2 is SVGEGT. CDR3 length equals 13 residues. V was shortened by 6 bases and J by 5 bases, with 10 bases between the two germline ends.

This clonotype was seen at least ten times. The chain employs TRBV6-5 and TRBJ1-2, with 8 bases fitting TRBD1. Germline-derived CDR1 and CDR2 are MNHEY and SVGAGI. The CDR3 is made up of 14 amino acids. Trimming removed 2 bases from V and 3 bases from J; junction bases left unmatched: 2. CDR3: CASSYGDRYYGYTF. The CDR3 coding sequence is TGTGCCAGCAGTTACGGGGACAGGTACTATGGCTACACCTTC.

The sample holds many counts of this clonotype. The chain joins TRBV4-1 to TRBJ1-1, with 7 bases matching TRBD1. Losses at the gene ends were 6 bases for V and 5 bases for J; bases not matched to a gene: 6. The length of the CDR3 is 13 residues. CDR1 MGHRA and CDR2 YSYEKL come from the germline V gene. CDR3: CASSRGLGTEAFF. In DNA, the CDR3 is TGCGCCAGCAGTAGGGGGCTGGGAACTGAAGCTTTCTTT.

This clonotype was counted at least ten times. The rearrangement joins TRBV7-2 to TRBJ2-5; 7 bases are a match to TRBD2. This CDR3 comprises 17 residues. Germline lookup yields CDR1 SGHTA and CDR2 FQGNSA. With 4 bases clipped from V and 2 bases from J, the junction kept 13 bases outside the gene matches. The CDR3 loop reads CASSSSARAGNQETQYF. CDR3 bases: TGTGCCAGCAGCTCTTCCGCCCGAGCGGGGAATCAAGAGACCCAGTACTTC.

This clonotype was picked up many times. The rearrangement uses TRBV5-1 and TRBJ1-2; D possibly corresponds to TRBD1 (6 bases). The CDR3 extends over 14 amino acids. Germline CDR1 SGHRS, CDR2 YFSETQ. V was clipped by 4 bases and J by 4 bases, with 14 bases between them. In DNA, the CDR3 is TGCGCCAGCAGCCTTGGGGACACCAGCTATGGCTACACCTTC. Its translation is CASSLGDTSYGYTF.

This clonotype was found many times. The V gene is TRBV7-6, the J gene TRBJ2-5; weak D call: TRBD2 (5 bases). The V gene lost 3 bases and the J gene lost 3 bases, with 8 bases spanning the gap. The CDR3 runs 13 residues. Per germline, CDR1 SGHVS and CDR2 FNYEAQ. CDR3: CASSLRVEETQYF. CDR3 DNA: TGTGCCAGCAGCTTGAGGGTTGAAGAGACCCAGTACTTC.

This clonotype came up many times. The chain is built from TRBV20-1 and TRBJ2-2, with D possibly matching TRBD2 (6 bases). Trimming took off 6 bases at V and 2 bases at J, with 16 bases between the two ends. Per the germline V gene, CDR1 is DFQATT and CDR2 is SNEGSKA (reference sequence). This CDR3 comprises 15 residues. CDR3 loop: CSALGGAENTGELFF. The CDR3, as DNA: TGCAGTGCGCTAGGCGGGGCCGAAAACACCGGGGAGCTGTTTTTT.

This clonotype was observed many times. This chain joins TRBV7-2 and TRBJ1-1; 11 bases align to TRBD1. After removal of 6 bases from V and 1 base from J, the junction contained 7 bases not matched to a gene. This CDR3 region has 16 residues. The germline V gene encodes CDR1 SGHTA and CDR2 FQGNSA. The CDR3 protein is CASRSDRGRQNTEAFF. DNA for the CDR3: TGTGCCAGCAGATCGGACAGGGGGCGACAGAACACTGAAGCTTTCTTT.

This clonotype was recorded many times. V usage is TRBV7-2 and J usage is TRBJ1-5; TRBD1 matches at 7 bases. This CDR3 has 15 amino acids. V lost 5 bases to trimming and J lost 5 bases; unmatched junction nucleotides: 9. Germline V CDR1 and CDR2: SGHTA, FQGNSA. The DNA for the CDR3 is TGTGCCAGCAGCCATGAGGGACAGCTTCATCAGCCCCAGCATTTT. Protein product: CASSHEGQLHQPQHF.

This clonotype was counted ten times or more. This chain uses TRBV7-9 with TRBJ1-1; 8 bases line up with TRBD1. V shed 6 bases and J 4 bases; nucleotides not matched to a gene: 10. Germline CDR1 is SEHNR and CDR2 is FQNEAQ (reference sequence). CDR3 length: 15 residues. The CDR3 reads CASRFGSGGPTEAFF. The CDR3 nucleotides read TGTGCCAGCAGATTTGGGTCAGGGGGCCCCACTGAAGCTTTCTTT.

There are many counts of this clonotype. J is TRBJ2-7 and V is TRBV6-6; tentatively, D is TRBD2 (6 bases). Germline values: CDR1 MNHNY, CDR2 SVGAGI (reference sequence). The CDR3 has 11 amino acids. Trimming removed 7 bases from V and 4 bases from J, with 8 bases in between. CDR3 in DNA: TGTGCCAGCAAGGCGGGGTACGAGCAGTACTTC. Translation: CASKAGYEQYF.

On this clonotype itself: A much larger clone lies a single base off, so this may be a read error. V and J are TRBV20-1 and TRBJ2-3, with 15 bases identical to TRBD2. This CDR3 contains 17 residues. Germline V gene sequence: CDR1 DFQATT, CDR2 SNEGSKA (reference sequence). The V and J ends lost 0 bases and 7 bases, in that order; junction bases with no gene match: 8. CDR3 sequence (DNA): TGCAGTGCTAGAGACACAGGACTAGCGGGGGGGCGGAATACGCAGTATTTT. This encodes CSARDTGLAGGRNTQYF.

Ten or more counts support this clonotype. The rearrangement joins TRBV20-1 to TRBJ1-5; no clear D gene. Germline V gives CDR1 DFQATT, CDR2 SNEGSKA (reference sequence). Deletions cut 0 bases from V and 0 bases from J, with 6 bases between. This CDR3 is 14 amino acids long. DNA of the CDR3: TGCAGTGCTAGAGACAGTCATAGCAATCAGCCCCAGCATTTT. Its protein is CSARDSHSNQPQHF.

This clonotype was seen repeatedly, ten times or more. V usage is TRBV29-1 and J usage is TRBJ2-3; 7 bases fit TRBD2. Per the germline V gene, CDR1 is SQVTM and CDR2 is ANQGSEA. V gave up 5 bases and J gave up 0 bases; unmatched junction bases: 5. This CDR3 has 14 amino acids. The CDR3 region is CSVPGGTSTDTQYF. For the CDR3, the DNA is TGCAGCGTTCCCGGGGGGACCAGCACAGATACGCAGTATTTT.

This clonotype was picked up many times. This chain links TRBV29-1 with TRBJ1-1; TRBD1 agrees at 8 bases. With V trimmed by 6 bases and J by 1 base, 4 bases remained unmatched. The CDR3 sequence is 13 residues long. The germline V gene encodes CDR1 SQVTM and CDR2 ANQGSEA. The CDR3 region is CSVATGGNTEAFF. CDR3 bases: TGCAGCGTCGCTACAGGGGGGAACACTGAAGCTTTCTTT.